This T cell receptor beta chain emerged from a study of a mutant IDH1 vaccine in newly diagnosed glioma. Study context: Patients were started on vaccination 4-6 weeks after radiotherapy alone, or with temozolomide cycles. The therapy given earlier, which was standard therapy, consisted of radiotherapy, temozolomide, or both, and most of the patients received both. Overall study findings and caveats: Induction of immune responses by the vaccine occurred in roughly 93% of patients.

The CDR3 is 13 amino acids. Germline CDR1 MNHEY, CDR2 SVGAGI. Trimming took 2 bases from V and 10 from J; bases not matched to a gene: 5. For this clone: What it binds is not known.

The data were produced by immunoSEQ multiplex PCR, yet TCRdb's version contains in-frame clones alone and is incomplete. The table has 95,000 to 120,000 clones, roughly 90% seen once. Time point specified: week 11, during vaccination. In every dose of vaccine, 300 ug of mutant IDH1 20-mer peptide was given alongside topical imiquimod. In every donor, the tumor was a new WHO grade 3 or 4 IDH1-mutant, ATRX-lost astrocytoma. The clonotype was recovered from a woman in her 50s with glioma. This chain connects TRBV6-5 to TRBJ1-5, with TRBD1 identical over 7 bases. The starting material was PBMCs, obtained from a glioma patient whose treatment included an IDH1 peptide vaccine. In nucleotides, the CDR3 is TGTGCCAGCAGTTACGCGACAGGGCGACCCCAGCATTTT. Its protein product is CASSYATGRPQHF.